The 3 T cell receptor beta chains below come from one sample, sequenced in a study of OX40 agonist ivuxolimab in advanced cancers. Method: immunoSEQ multiplex PCR; TCRdb's copy keeps in-frame clones and lacks some. The table includes over 85,000 clones, 75% to 95% detected once. The input for sequencing was CD4+ or CD8+ T cells sorted from blood, taken in a trial of the OX40 agonist ivuxolimab. The receptors originated from an adult with an advanced solid tumor such as melanoma, head and neck, liver or kidney cancer.

A single count supports this clone. The gene calls are TRBV7-9 and TRBJ2-7; D unresolved. There are 14 residues in the CDR3. V lost 6 bases and J 5 bases, leaving 17 bases between the germline ends. Germline V gene lookup returns CDR1 SEHNR and CDR2 FQNEAQ (reference sequence). The CDR3 is CASSPPVRRDEQYF. As DNA, the CDR3 is TGTGCCAGCAGTCCACCTGTCAGGAGAGACGAGCAGTACTTC.

The chain carries TRBV7-9 and TRBJ2-3; D is possibly TRBD1 or TRBD2 (5 bases each). The germline gives CDR1 SEHNR, CDR2 FQNEAQ (reference sequence). The V and J ends lost 5 bases and 1 base respectively, with 10 bases between them. There are 14 residues in the CDR3. This CDR3 is CASSGGFGTDTQYF. The DNA for the CDR3 is TGTGCCAGCAGCGGGGGTTTTGGCACAGATACGCAGTATTTT.

The rearrangement uses TRBV2 and TRBJ2-1, with 10 bases aligning to TRBD2. The CDR3 runs 15 residues. Trimming removed 6 bases from V and 1 base from J; junction bases left unmatched: 3. From germline, CDR1 is SNHLY and CDR2 FYNNEI. The CDR3 loop reads CASREREGSYNEQFF. CDR3 nucleotide sequence: TGTGCCAGCAGAGAGCGGGAGGGGTCCTACAATGAGCAGTTCTTC.